These 17 T cell receptor beta chains originate from one sample sequenced in a study of blood T cell repertoires in COVID-19. Clones were sequenced by immunoSEQ multiplex PCR, and TCRdb holds only the in-frame ones, with some missing. The repertoire has tens of thousands of clones, roughly four fifths of them found once; the top ten carry under 30%. The sample consisted of peripheral blood. These receptors came from a human donor with acute or convalescent COVID-19. The donor label of this sample is uncertain.

This chain connects TRBV9 to TRBJ2-6, with TRBD1 matching 7 bases. Germline V CDR1 and CDR2: SGDLS, YYNGEE. The CDR3 has 16 amino acids. V shed 4 bases and J 1 base; nucleotides not matched to a gene: 5. CDR3 nucleotide sequence: TGTGCCAGCAGCTACACGACAGGGTCTGGGGCCAACGTCCTGACTTTC. This translates into CASSYTTGSGANVLTF.

This clone has just a few counts. The CDR3 is CASSSTGQGGNFKNTGELFF. In DNA form, the CDR3 reads TGCGCCAGCAGCTCCACCGGACAGGGGGGAAATTTTAAGAACACCGGGGAGCTGTTTTTT. The V gene is TRBV5-1, the J gene TRBJ2-2, with 10 bases that match TRBD1. V lost 3 bases and J lost 1; bases outside the gene matches: 15. The CDR3 is 20 amino acids. Germline CDR1 is SGHRS and CDR2 is YFSETQ.

The chain uses TRBV2 and TRBJ2-3; D not certain. Per germline, CDR1 SNHLY and CDR2 FYNNEI. Trimming pared 6 bases from V and 2 bases from J, leaving 6 bases between. The CDR3 has 12 residues. The CDR3 spells CASRFYTDTQYF. The CDR3 nucleotides are TGTGCCAGCAGATTTTACACAGATACGCAGTATTTT.

The rearrangement joins TRBV7-2 to TRBJ2-7; TRBD2 matches 14 bases. V was clipped by 4 bases and J by 1 base; unmatched bases: 3. Germline V CDR1 and CDR2: SGHTA, FQGNSA. CDR3 size: 16 residues. The CDR3: CASSYGLAGGSYEQYF. As DNA, the CDR3 is TGTGCCAGCAGCTACGGACTAGCGGGAGGATCCTACGAGCAGTACTTC.

This clone has a handful of counts. The chain is built from TRBV19 and TRBJ2-7, with 8 bases identical to TRBD1. The germline V gene encodes CDR1 LNHDA and CDR2 SQIVND (reference sequence). The CDR3 has 15 residues. V shed 6 bases, J shed 0 bases, and the junction held 7 bases outside the gene matches. This CDR3 reads CASRLAGQVSYEQYF. The CDR3 DNA sequence: TGTGCCAGTAGATTGGCGGGACAGGTCTCCTACGAGCAGTACTTC.

The chain joins TRBV30 to TRBJ1-1, with D unclear. V lost 1 base to trimming and J lost 2 bases, with 5 bases between them. The CDR3 spans 12 residues. Germline CDR1 reads GTSNPN; CDR2 reads SVGIG (reference sequence). CDR3 amino acids: CAWSALNTEAFF. CDR3 bases: TGTGCCTGGAGTGCCCTCAACACTGAAGCTTTCTTT.

This rearrangement joins TRBV19 to TRBJ1-4; 8 positions match TRBD1. Germline V CDR1 and CDR2: LNHDA, SQIVND (reference sequence). V lost 5 bases, J lost 6 bases, and 11 bases stayed unmatched. The CDR3 sequence is 16 residues long. The CDR3 here is CASSPRGQGGDEKLFF. The CDR3 DNA follows: TGTGCCAGTAGTCCACGAGGACAGGGCGGCGATGAAAAACTGTTTTTT. Together with reference TRBV19 and TRBJ1-4, the CDR3 gives the full variable domain: DGGITQSPKYLFRKEGQNVTLSCEQNLNHDAMYWYRQDPGQGLRLIYYSQIVNDFQKGDIAEGYSVSREKKESFPLTVTSAQKNPTAFYLCASSPRGQGGDEKLFFGSGTQLSVL.

The chain links TRBV18 to TRBJ2-7; D may be TRBD2 (5 bases). CDR3 length: 12 residues. Per the germline V gene, CDR1 is KGHSH and CDR2 is LQKENI. Trimming stripped 5 bases from V and 4 bases from J, with 9 bases between. The CDR3 region has the DNA TGTGCCAGCTCAACGGACTTGTACGAGCAGTACTTC. As protein: CASSTDLYEQYF.

As DNA, the CDR3 is TGCGCCAGCAGCTTGGAAACTAGCGGGAGGGCCGGGTCCGAGCAGTACTTC. As protein: CASSLETSGRAGSEQYF. This chain uses TRBV5-1 with TRBJ2-7, with 13 bases fitting TRBD2. The CDR3 has 17 amino acids. V shed 0 bases, J shed 6 bases, and the junction held 9 bases outside the gene matches. The germline V gene encodes CDR1 SGHRS and CDR2 YFSETQ.

The chain has TRBV5-4 and TRBJ1-1; D not certain. The V gene lost 0 bases and the J gene lost 0 bases, with 9 bases spanning the gap. CDR1 and CDR2 (germline): SGHNT, YYREEE (reference sequence). This CDR3 has 15 amino acids. CDR3 amino acids: CASSLAAGMNTEAFF. For the CDR3, the DNA is TGTGCCAGCAGCTTGGCTGCAGGTATGAACACTGAAGCTTTCTTT.

The CDR3 DNA reads as TGTGCCAGCAGTTTATACAGGGTCGGCACTGAAGCTTTCTTT. This translates into CASSLYRVGTEAFF. The rearrangement joins TRBV6-2 or TRBV6-3 to TRBJ1-1; a weak D match, TRBD1 (6 bases). CDR1 and CDR2 from the germline V gene are MNHEY and SVGEGT. The CDR3 is made up of 14 amino acids. Trimming removed 4 bases at V and 4 bases at J, with 13 bases between.

The rearrangement uses TRBV7-8 and TRBJ2-2; D perhaps matches TRBD2 (6 bases). The germline V and J ends were trimmed by 1 base and 2 bases, with 14 bases remaining between them. Germline-derived CDR1 and CDR2 are SGHVS and FQNEAQ. The CDR3 has 17 residues. CDR3 amino acids: CASSLDLGGINTGELFF. As DNA, the CDR3 is TGTGCCAGCAGCTTAGACTTAGGAGGGATAAACACCGGGGAGCTGTTTTTT.

This clone occurred a few times. The CDR3 loop is CASSETVNTEAFF. The CDR3 DNA reads as TGTGCCAGTAGTGAGACAGTGAACACTGAAGCTTTCTTT. The chain carries TRBV19 and TRBJ1-1; TRBD1 might be the D (5 bases). The germline V and J ends were trimmed by 5 bases and 0 bases, with 7 bases remaining between them. Germline CDR1 and CDR2: LNHDA and SQIVND (reference sequence). The CDR3 has 13 amino acids.

This clone has only one observation. The chain couples TRBV6-5 to TRBJ2-1; TRBD2 matches 13 bases. In germline, CDR1 is MNHEY, CDR2 SVGAGI. The CDR3 runs to 16 residues. V gave up 2 bases and J gave up 10 bases; unmatched junction bases: 8. CDR3 protein: CASSYRTSGRAREQFF. CDR3 in DNA: TGTGCCAGCAGTTACCGCACTAGCGGGAGGGCCAGGGAGCAGTTCTTC.

There are a few counts of this clone. The chain recombines TRBV2 with TRBJ2-2; perhaps TRBD1 as D (5 bases). CDR3 length: 15 amino acids. Germline loops: CDR1 SNHLY, CDR2 FYNNEI. With 2 bases removed from V and 3 bases from J, the gap between germline ends came to 10 bases. CDR3 in DNA: TGTGCCAGCAGTGAACCAGGGCTCCACACCGGGGAGCTGTTTTTT. Residues: CASSEPGLHTGELFF. Full variable domain (rest looked up from reference TRBV2 and TRBJ2-2): EPEVTQTPSHQVTQMGQEVILRCVPISNHLYFYWYRQILGQKVEFLVSFYNNEISEKSEIFDDQFSVERPDGSNFTLKIRSTKLEDSAMYFCASSEPGLHTGELFFGEGSRLTVL.

The chain carries TRBV10-3 and TRBJ1-2; D gene uncertain. Germline V gene data show CDR1 as ENHRY and CDR2 as SYGVKD. Deletions cut 2 bases from V and 4 bases from J, with 11 bases between. This CDR3 has 14 residues. The CDR3 protein is CAISESLTFYGYTF. DNA of the CDR3: TGTGCCATCAGTGAGAGTCTAACCTTCTATGGCTACACCTTC.

The J gene is TRBJ1-2, the V gene TRBV19, with D maybe TRBD1 (6 bases). The V and J ends lost 6 bases and 4 bases respectively, with 9 bases between them. The germline V gene encodes CDR1 LNHDA and CDR2 SQIVND (reference sequence). The CDR3 contains 12 residues. The CDR3, as DNA: TGTGCCAGTAGCCGGACAGTCTATGGCTACACCTTC. Amino acid sequence: CASSRTVYGYTF.